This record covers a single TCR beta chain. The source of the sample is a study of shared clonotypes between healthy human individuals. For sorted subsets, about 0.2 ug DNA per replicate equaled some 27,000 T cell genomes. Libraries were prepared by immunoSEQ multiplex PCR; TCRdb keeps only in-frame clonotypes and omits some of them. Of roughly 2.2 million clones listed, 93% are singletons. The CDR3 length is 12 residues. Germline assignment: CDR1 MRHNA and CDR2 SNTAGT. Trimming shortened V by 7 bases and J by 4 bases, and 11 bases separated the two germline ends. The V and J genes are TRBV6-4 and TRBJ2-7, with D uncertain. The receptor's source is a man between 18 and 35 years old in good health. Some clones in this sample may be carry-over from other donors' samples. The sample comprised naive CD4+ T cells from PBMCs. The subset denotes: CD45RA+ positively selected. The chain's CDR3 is CASIAAPYEQYF. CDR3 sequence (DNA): TGTGCCAGCATTGCGGCCCCATACGAGCAGTACTTC.